These T cell receptor beta chains were read from a single sample in a study of shared clonotypes between healthy human individuals. Produced via immunoSEQ multiplex PCR; TCRdb's table is partial and in-frame only. Of 1,500,000 or so clones listed, about 96% are singletons. Sequencing used naive CD4+ T cells sorted from blood. These receptor sequences come from a man in his thirties or forties in good health. CDR3s include the opening cysteine and the closing phenylalanine or tryptophan. The order of the fields is J gene, D gene, clone size, V gene, CDR3 DNA, CDR3 protein. A D gene is named only where the DNA matches it firmly. For some rows the clone size is stated as once, few or many, or as a class when expanded; others skip it.

TRBJ2-7 TRBD1 NA TRBV7-2 TGTGCCAGCAGCGGAAGACAGGGGCAGGTGGAGTACTTC CASSGRQGQVEYF
TRBJ2-7 NA NA TRBV5-1 TGCGCCAGCAGCCGGGACCAGAACTACGAGCAGTACTTC CASSRDQNYEQYF
TRBJ2-3 TRBD1 NA TRBV5-6 TGTGCCAGCAGCTCCCCACAGGGGGGCACAGATACGCAGTATTTT CASSSPQGGTDTQYF
TRBJ2-3 NA NA TRBV7-3 TGTGCCAGCAGCTCCCCGGGGGGCGGAGGCACAGATACGCAGTATTTT CASSSPGGGGTDTQYF
TRBJ2-7 TRBD2 NA TRBV7-8 TGTGCCAGCAGCTTAAGCGGGAGCTCCTACGAGCAGTACTTC CASSLSGSSYEQYF
TRBJ2-1 NA NA TRBV9 TGTGCCAGCAGCGTAGAACTGACTAGTCAACTCCCTTACTACAATGAGCAGTTCTTC CASSVELTSQLPYYNEQFF
TRBJ2-6 NA NA TRBV5-1 TGCGCCAGCAGCTTGACGGGCTTCGGGGCCAACGTCCTGACTTTC CASSLTGFGANVLTF
TRBJ2-1 TRBD2 NA TRBV18 TGTGCCAGCGCTAACGCTCCGGGACTAGCGCCTTACAATGAGCAGTTCTTC CASANAPGLAPYNEQFF
TRBJ1-2 NA NA TRBV28 TGTGCCAGCAGTCTCACTAACTATGGCTACACCTTC CASSLTNYGYTF
TRBJ2-7 TRBD1 NA TRBV4-2 TGTGCCAGCAGCCAAGGACAGGGGGGATCTACGAGGAGCTACGAGCAGTACTTC CASSQGQGGSTRSYEQYF
TRBJ2-7 TRBD2 NA TRBV5-1 TGCGCCAGCAGCTTCCTAGCGGGAGTGGTCTACGAGCAGTACTTC CASSFLAGVVYEQYF
TRBJ1-2 NA once TRBV5-1 TGCGCCAGCAGCTTGGGGGGTGGCCTCCACTATGGCTACACCTTC CASSLGGGLHYGYTF
TRBJ2-4 TRBD1 NA TRBV5-1 TGCGCCAGCAGCGGGGGACAGGGAAGGGACATTCAGTACTTC CASSGGQGRDIQYF
TRBJ2-7 TRBD2 NA TRBV7-2 TGTGCCAGCAGCTTAGCGCTAGCGGGAGATATCTACGAGCAGTACTTC CASSLALAGDIYEQYF
TRBJ2-7 NA NA TRBV7-9 TGTGCCAGCAGCTTAGAAGCAGAGAACTCCTACGAGCAGTACTTC CASSLEAENSYEQYF
TRBJ2-7 TRBD1 NA TRBV6-1 TGTGCCAGCAGTGGCGGTCCCAGGGGGTACGAGCAGTACTTC CASSGGPRGYEQYF
TRBJ2-3 TRBD2 NA TRBV7-8 TGTGCCAGCAGCTTGGGGACTAGCGGGATTAGCACAGATACGCAGTATTTT CASSLGTSGISTDTQYF
TRBJ1-2 NA NA TRBV6-1 TGTGCCAGCATGAACAGACAGTCACTCTATGGCTACACCTTC CASMNRQSLYGYTF
TRBJ2-7 TRBD1 once TRBV7-9 TGTGCCAGCAGCCCCAGACAGGGAGCTCTCTACGAGCAGTACTTC CASSPRQGALYEQYF
TRBJ2-5 NA NA TRBV4-1 TGCGCCAGCAGCCAAAATCGGGGCCAAGAGACCCAGTACTTC CASSQNRGQETQYF
TRBJ2-1 NA NA TRBV7-3 TGTGCCAGCAGCTTAGAGGTCCAGCGGAATGAGCAGTTCTTC CASSLEVQRNEQFF
TRBJ1-5 NA NA TRBV27 TGTGCCAGCAGGGCCCTCGGCATCGCAGTCAATCAGCCCCAGCATTTT CASRALGIAVNQPQHF
TRBJ2-1 TRBD2 NA TRBV25-1 TGTGCCAGCAGTGAATATGCGGGAGTGGTCTATGAGCAGTTCTTC CASSEYAGVVYEQFF
TRBJ2-1 TRBD2 NA TRBV5-1 TGCGCCAGCAGCTTGGGACTAGCCCCTCTGAGCAATGAGCAGTTCTTC CASSLGLAPLSNEQFF
TRBJ1-1 NA NA TRBV5-1 TGCGCCAGCAGCTTTCAAGGCAGGTTGAACACTGAAGCTTTCTTT CASSFQGRLNTEAFF
TRBJ2-1 NA NA TRBV2 TGTGCCAGCGGCGGAGGCGTCGGTAGCAATGAGCAGTTCTTC CASGGGVGSNEQFF
TRBJ1-5 NA NA TRBV6-4 TGTGCCAGCAGTGGGCGTCGGGACGACGGAGGTTTTGGGTTCAATCAGCCCCAGCATTTT CASSGRRDDGGFGFNQPQHF
TRBJ1-4 NA once TRBV11-2 TGTGCCAGCAGCCCTACCCGCCGTGCAGGGGTGGCTGAAAAACTGTTTTTT CASSPTRRAGVAEKLFF
TRBJ2-2 TRBD2 NA TRBV7-9 TGTGCCAGCAGCCTCGGGAGGGCAGGGACCGGGGAGCTGTTTTTT CASSLGRAGTGELFF
TRBJ2-7 NA NA TRBV18 TGTGCCAGCTCACTGACGGCAGACTACGAGCAGTACTTC CASSLTADYEQYF
TRBJ2-1 NA NA TRBV7-6 TGTGCCAGCAGCTTAAATTCGGGAGTCGGCAATGAGCAGTTCTTC CASSLNSGVGNEQFF
TRBJ2-1 TRBD2 NA TRBV7-8 TGTGCCAGCAGCCCTCGATCTAGCGGGACTTTCAATGAGCAGTTCTTC CASSPRSSGTFNEQFF
TRBJ1-5 NA few TRBV7-6 TGTGCCAGCAGCCTCGGGACGGACTTAGGTCAGCCCCAGCATTTT CASSLGTDLGQPQHF
TRBJ1-1 NA NA TRBV14 TGTGCCAGCAGCCAATTTTTCGATGTTGGTGCGTTGAGTAAGGCTGAAGCTTTCTTT CASSQFFDVGALSKAEAFF
TRBJ1-5 NA NA TRBV6-6 TGTGCCAGCAGTCCCAGCGGGAGCAATCAGCCCCAGCATTTT CASSPSGSNQPQHF
TRBJ2-2 NA NA TRBV5-5 TGTGCCAGCTCGATGTGGGGTGGCGGGGAGCTGTTTTTT CASSMWGGGELFF
TRBJ2-7 TRBD2 NA TRBV30 TGTGCCTGGGGGACTAGTCGCTCCTACGAGCAGTACTTC CAWGTSRSYEQYF
TRBJ2-1 NA NA TRBV7-6 TGTGCCAGCAGCTTACTCGGGATCAGTGAGCAGTTCTTC CASSLLGISEQFF
TRBJ1-1 TRBD1 NA TRBV6-5 TGTGCCAGCAGTTACGGGATTAACAGGGGAGGAATGGCTTTCTTT CASSYGINRGGMAFF
TRBJ2-7 NA NA TRBV2 TGTGCCAGCAAGTCCCCCTACGAGCAGTACTTC CASKSPYEQYF
TRBJ2-7 NA NA TRBV9 TGTGCCAGCAGCGTAGATCTGGGCTTCTACGAGCAGTACTTC CASSVDLGFYEQYF
TRBJ2-2 NA NA TRBV19 TGTGCCAGCGCCTGGACAGTTAGTCCGACCGGGGAGCTGTTTTTT CASAWTVSPTGELFF
TRBJ2-1 NA NA TRBV11-3 TGTGCCAGCAGCTTTGACAGATACAATGAGCAGTTCTTC CASSFDRYNEQFF
TRBJ2-1 NA NA TRBV5-1 TGCGCCAGCAGCCCAGGTGGGGTGGGTGAGCAGTTCTTC CASSPGGVGEQFF
TRBJ2-5 TRBD2 NA TRBV7-8 TGTGCCAGCAGCTCGACTAGCGGGGAAGAGACCCAGTACTTC CASSSTSGEETQYF